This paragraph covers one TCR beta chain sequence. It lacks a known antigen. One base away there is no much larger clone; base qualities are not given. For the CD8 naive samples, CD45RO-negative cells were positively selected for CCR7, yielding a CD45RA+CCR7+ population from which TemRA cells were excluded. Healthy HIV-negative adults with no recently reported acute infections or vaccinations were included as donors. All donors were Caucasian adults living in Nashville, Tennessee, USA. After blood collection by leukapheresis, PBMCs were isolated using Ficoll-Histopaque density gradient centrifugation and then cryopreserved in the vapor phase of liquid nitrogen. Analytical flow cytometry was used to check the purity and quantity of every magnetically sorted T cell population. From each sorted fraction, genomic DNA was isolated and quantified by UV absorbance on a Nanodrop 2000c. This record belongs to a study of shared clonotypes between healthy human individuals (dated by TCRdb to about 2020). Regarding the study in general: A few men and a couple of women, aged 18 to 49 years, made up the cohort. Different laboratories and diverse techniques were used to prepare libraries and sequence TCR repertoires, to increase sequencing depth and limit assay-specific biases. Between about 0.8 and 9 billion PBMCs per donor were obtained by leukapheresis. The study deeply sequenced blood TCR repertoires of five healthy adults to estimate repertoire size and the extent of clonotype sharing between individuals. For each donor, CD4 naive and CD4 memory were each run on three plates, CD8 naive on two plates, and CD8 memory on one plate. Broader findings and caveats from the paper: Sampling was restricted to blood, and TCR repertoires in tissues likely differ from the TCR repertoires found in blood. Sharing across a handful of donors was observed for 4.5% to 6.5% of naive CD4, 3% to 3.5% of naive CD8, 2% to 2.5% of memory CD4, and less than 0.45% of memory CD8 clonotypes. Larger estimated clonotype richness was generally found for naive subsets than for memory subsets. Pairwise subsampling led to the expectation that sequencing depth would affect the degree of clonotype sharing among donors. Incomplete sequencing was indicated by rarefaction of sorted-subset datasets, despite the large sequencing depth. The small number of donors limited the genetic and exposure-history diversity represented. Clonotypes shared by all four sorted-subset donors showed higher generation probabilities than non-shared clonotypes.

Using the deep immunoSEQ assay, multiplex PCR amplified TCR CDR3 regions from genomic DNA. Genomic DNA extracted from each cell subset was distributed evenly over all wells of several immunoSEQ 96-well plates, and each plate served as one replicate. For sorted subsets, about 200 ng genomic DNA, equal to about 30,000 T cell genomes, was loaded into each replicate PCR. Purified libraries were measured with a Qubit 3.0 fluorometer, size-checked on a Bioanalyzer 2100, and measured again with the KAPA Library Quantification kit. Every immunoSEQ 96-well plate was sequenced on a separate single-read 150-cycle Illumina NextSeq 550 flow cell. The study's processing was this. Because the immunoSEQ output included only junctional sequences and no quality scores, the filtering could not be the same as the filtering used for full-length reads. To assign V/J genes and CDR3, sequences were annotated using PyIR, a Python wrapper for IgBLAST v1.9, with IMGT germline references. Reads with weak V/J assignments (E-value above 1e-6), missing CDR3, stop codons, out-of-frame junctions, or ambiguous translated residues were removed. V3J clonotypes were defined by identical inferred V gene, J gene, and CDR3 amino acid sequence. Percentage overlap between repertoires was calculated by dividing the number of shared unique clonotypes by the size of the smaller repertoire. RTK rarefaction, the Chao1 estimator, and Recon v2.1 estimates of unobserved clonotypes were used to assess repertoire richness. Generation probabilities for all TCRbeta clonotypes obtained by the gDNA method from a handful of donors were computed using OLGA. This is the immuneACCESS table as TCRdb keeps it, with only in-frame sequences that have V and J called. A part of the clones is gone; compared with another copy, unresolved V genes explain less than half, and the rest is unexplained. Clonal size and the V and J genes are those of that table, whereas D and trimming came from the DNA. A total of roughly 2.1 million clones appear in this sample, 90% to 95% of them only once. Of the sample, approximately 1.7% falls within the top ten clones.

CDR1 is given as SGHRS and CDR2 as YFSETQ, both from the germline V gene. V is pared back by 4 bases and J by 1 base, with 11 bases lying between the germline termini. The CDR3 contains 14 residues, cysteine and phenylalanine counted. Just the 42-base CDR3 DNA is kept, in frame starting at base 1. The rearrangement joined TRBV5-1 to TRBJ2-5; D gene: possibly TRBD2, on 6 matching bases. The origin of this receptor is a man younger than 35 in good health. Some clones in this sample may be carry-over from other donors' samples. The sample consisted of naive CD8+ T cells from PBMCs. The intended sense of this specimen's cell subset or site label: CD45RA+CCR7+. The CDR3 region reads CASSQWGVQETQYF. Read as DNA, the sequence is TGCGCCAGCAGCCAGTGGGGGGTCCAAGAGACCCAGTACTTC.